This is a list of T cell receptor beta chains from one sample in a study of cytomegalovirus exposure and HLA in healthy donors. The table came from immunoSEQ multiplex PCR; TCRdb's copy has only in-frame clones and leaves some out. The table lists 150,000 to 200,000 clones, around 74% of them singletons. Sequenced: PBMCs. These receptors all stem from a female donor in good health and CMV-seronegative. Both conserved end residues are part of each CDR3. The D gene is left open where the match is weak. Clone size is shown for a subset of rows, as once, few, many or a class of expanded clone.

CASSLWSGNEQYF TGTGCCAGCAGCCTTTGGTCGGGAAACGAGCAGTACTTC TRBV5-4 . TRBJ2-7 .
CASSSERQGVAFF TGTGCCAGCAGCTCAGAGCGACAGGGGGTAGCTTTCTTT TRBV7-3 TRBD1 TRBJ1-1 once
CASSFGTGNTGELFF TGTGCCAGCAGCTTCGGGACAGGCAACACCGGGGAGCTGTTTTTT TRBV11-2 TRBD1 TRBJ2-2 .
CAWSQGKTGSRKLFF TGTGCCTGGAGTCAGGGCAAGACAGGGTCTAGAAAACTGTTTTTT TRBV30 TRBD1 TRBJ1-4 .
CASSLSFPSGQVNEKLFF TGTGCCAGCAGTTTATCATTCCCCTCAGGACAGGTTAATGAAAAACTGTTTTTT TRBV27 TRBD1 TRBJ1-4 .
CASSPSPPDGGETQYF TGCGCCAGCAGCCCCTCGCCTCCGGACGGAGGGGAGACCCAGTACTTC TRBV5-1 . TRBJ2-5 .
CASSAGERNQPQHF TGCGCCAGCTCGGCAGGGGAACGCAATCAGCCCCAGCATTTT TRBV5-1 . TRBJ1-5 .
CASSPGTSGSYEQYF TGTGCCAGCAGCCCAGGGACTAGCGGTTCCTACGAGCAGTACTTC TRBV14 TRBD2 TRBJ2-7 .
CSVRLAGVANTGELFF TGCAGCGTCCGACTAGCGGGGGTCGCGAACACCGGGGAGCTGTTTTTT TRBV29-1 TRBD2 TRBJ2-2 .
CARSLDRTRVKRLFF TGTGCCAGAAGCCTAGACAGGACTCGAGTGAAACGACTGTTTTTT TRBV5-3 . TRBJ1-4 .
CASSPRESVRYEQYF TGTGCCAGCAGTCCACGGGAGTCAGTCCGCTACGAGCAGTACTTC TRBV28 . TRBJ2-7 few
CASSLGSTGELFF TGTGCCAGCAGCTTAGGGAGCACCGGGGAGCTGTTTTTT TRBV7-9 . TRBJ2-2 .
CASSGLGQANEQFF TGTGCCAGCAGTGGCCTTGGACAGGCCAATGAGCAGTTCTTC TRBV2 TRBD1 TRBJ2-1 .
CASSWTSGSGQETQYF TGCGCCAGCAGCTGGACTAGCGGGAGTGGGCAAGAGACCCAGTACTTC TRBV5-1 TRBD2 TRBJ2-5 .
CASSVERGYEQYF TGTGCCAGCAGCGTAGAGAGAGGGTACGAGCAGTACTTC TRBV9 . TRBJ2-7 .